This entry lists 30 T cell receptor beta chains sequenced from one sample in a study of OX40 agonist ivuxolimab in advanced cancers. The table came from immunoSEQ multiplex PCR; TCRdb's copy has only in-frame clones and leaves some out. The sample consists of tens of thousands of clones, around 90% of them appearing once. Sample: CD4+ or CD8+ T cells sorted from blood, taken in a trial of the OX40 agonist ivuxolimab. The receptors derive from an adult with an advanced solid tumor such as melanoma, head and neck, liver or kidney cancer.

The rearrangement joins TRBV5-1 to TRBJ2-1, with 14 bases matching TRBD2. In germline, CDR1 is SGHRS, CDR2 YFSETQ. The CDR3 length is 15 residues. V was pared by 3 bases and J by 7 bases, with 3 bases of the junction left unmatched. The DNA for the CDR3 is TGCGCCAGCAGCTCAGGACTAGCGGGAGGAAATGAGCAGTTCTTC. It codes for CASSSGLAGGNEQFF.

This clone was observed once. The chain employs TRBV4-1 and TRBJ2-2; 11 nucleotides align to TRBD1. V shed 5 bases and J 6 bases; nucleotides not matched to a gene: 8. Germline CDR1 reads MGHRA; CDR2 reads YSYEKL. The CDR3 contains 16 residues. The CDR3 is CASSDRGQGAPGELFF. In nucleotides, the CDR3 is TGCGCCAGCAGCGATAGAGGACAGGGGGCGCCCGGGGAGCTGTTTTTT.

The J gene is TRBJ2-1, the V gene TRBV7-3, with D hard to call. CDR1 and CDR2 (germline): SGHTA, FQGTGA. The CDR3 consists of 16 residues. Trimming took 1 base from V and 0 from J, leaving 10 bases between them. CDR3 region: CASSLNPPSSYNEQFF. For the CDR3, the DNA is TGTGCCAGCAGCTTAAATCCGCCAAGCTCCTACAATGAGCAGTTCTTC.

This chain links TRBV5-1 with TRBJ1-1; 9 nucleotides agree with TRBD1. J was trimmed by 6 bases and V by 4 bases; bases with no gene match: 7. The CDR3 spans 14 residues. Germline V gives CDR1 SGHRS, CDR2 YFSETQ. The CDR3 coding sequence is TGCGCCAGCAGCCAACAGGGGGCTGGTTCTGAAGCTTTCTTT. It translates to CASSQQGAGSEAFF.

The CDR3 protein is CATSRATSGVYEQYF. DNA of the CDR3: TGTGCCACCAGCAGAGCGACTAGCGGGGTCTACGAGCAGTACTTC. The rearrangement links TRBV15 to TRBJ2-7, with TRBD2 matching over 11 bases. Trimming cost V 1 base and J 3 bases; bases outside gene matches: 2. The CDR3 is 15 residues long. The germline CDR1 and CDR2 sequences are LNHNV and YYDKDF (reference sequence).

The chain joins TRBV30 to TRBJ2-2, with 9 bases aligning to TRBD2. The CDR3 totals 14 residues. Germline CDR1 reads GTSNPN; CDR2 reads SVGIG (reference sequence). Trimming removed 3 bases from V and 5 bases from J; junction bases left unmatched: 4. CDR3 protein: CAWRLAGRTGELFF. The DNA for the CDR3 is TGTGCCTGGAGGCTAGCGGGACGAACCGGGGAGCTGTTTTTT.

The CDR3: CASSNTGGLAFF. In DNA form, the CDR3 reads TGTGCCAGCAGCAATACAGGGGGCCTAGCTTTCTTT. The chain recombines TRBV7-8 with TRBJ1-1; TRBD1 matches at 9 bases. The CDR3 has 12 residues. CDR1 SGHVS and CDR2 FQNEAQ come from the germline V gene. V was clipped by 5 bases and J by 10 bases; unmatched bases: 5.

The chain is built from TRBV18 and TRBJ2-2, with 11 positions matching TRBD2. J gave up 5 bases and V 3 bases, and 5 bases lay outside the gene matches. This CDR3 has 16 amino acids. CDR1 KGHSH and CDR2 LQKENI come from the germline V gene. The CDR3 region is CASSPQGLAATGELFF. The CDR3 region has the DNA TGTGCCAGCTCACCCCAGGGACTAGCGGCTACCGGGGAGCTGTTTTTT.

V is TRBV11-2 and J is TRBJ2-2; no firm D call. Trimming shortened V by 1 base and J by 6 bases, and 6 bases separated the two germline ends. The germline V gene has CDR1 SGHAT and CDR2 FQNNGV. The CDR3 runs to 13 residues. The CDR3 reads CASSLVRAGELFF. CDR3 in DNA: TGTGCCAGCAGCTTAGTCCGGGCCGGGGAGCTGTTTTTT.

This chain uses TRBV29-1 with TRBJ2-1, with 11 bases fitting TRBD2. This CDR3 is built from 15 residues. With V trimmed by 5 bases and J by 2 bases, 5 bases remained unmatched. From germline, CDR1 is SQVTM and CDR2 ANQGSEA. CDR3 bases: TGCAGCGTTCTCGGGACTAGCGGAACCTACAATGAGCAGTTCTTC. Translated, it gives CSVLGTSGTYNEQFF.

The chain employs TRBV6-1 and TRBJ1-1; D ambiguous. The V gene's germline CDR1 is MNHNS and CDR2 SASEGT. V was clipped by 1 base and J by 4 bases, with 10 bases between them. The CDR3 has 14 residues. The CDR3 DNA sequence: TGTGCCAGCAGTGAAGGTCCGTTCATCACTGAAGCTTTCTTT. It encodes CASSEGPFITEAFF.

This clone was seen once. The chain recombines TRBV27 with TRBJ2-3; maybe TRBD2 (7 bases). Germline-derived CDR1 and CDR2 are MNHEY and SMNVEV (reference sequence). The length of the CDR3 is 16 residues. V was shortened by 7 bases and J by 3 bases, with 20 bases between the two germline ends. CDR3 coding DNA: TGTGCCAGCACTCGAGAGGGGGGGTCCGGGACAGATACGCAGTATTTT. Encoded protein: CASTREGGSGTDTQYF.

CDR3 region: CASSTGGWQPQHF. As DNA, the CDR3 is TGTGCCAGCAGTACAGGGGGTTGGCAGCCCCAGCATTTT. This rearrangement joins TRBV6-6 to TRBJ1-5; 8 positions agree with TRBD1. Germline lookup yields CDR1 MNHNY and CDR2 SVGAGI (reference sequence). There are 13 residues in the CDR3. The J segment lost 7 bases and the V segment lost 5 bases, leaving 4 bases of the junction unmatched.

CDR3 residues: CASSLEGISSYEQYF. DNA for the CDR3: TGCGCCAGCAGCTTGGAAGGGATCAGCTCCTACGAGCAGTACTTC. The chain uses TRBV5-1 and TRBJ2-7; D gene unclear. Germline CDR1 SGHRS, CDR2 YFSETQ. CDR3 length: 15 amino acids. V lost 0 bases and J 0 bases, leaving 10 bases between the germline ends.

J is TRBJ2-7 and V is TRBV5-1; D tentatively reads TRBD1 or TRBD2 (6 bases each). Germline V gene lookup returns CDR1 SGHRS and CDR2 YFSETQ. This CDR3 contains 15 residues. Trimming pared 4 bases from V and 3 bases from J, leaving 17 bases between. CDR3 DNA sequence: TGCGCCAGCAGCCCCGGGGGCCAGCAGCACTACGAGCAGTACTTC. Its protein product is CASSPGGQQHYEQYF. The full variable domain, its missing parts supplied by reference TRBV5-1 and TRBJ2-7, is KAGVTQTPRYLIKTRGQQVTLSCSPISGHRSVSWYQQTPGQGLQFLFEYFSETQRNKGNFPGRFSGRQFSNSRSEMNVSTLELGDSALYLCASSPGGQQHYEQYFGPGTRLTVT.

The gene calls are TRBV19 and TRBJ1-4, with 8 positions matching TRBD1. The V and J ends lost 5 bases and 4 bases, in that order; junction bases with no gene match: 9. Germline CDR1 and CDR2: LNHDA and SQIVND (reference sequence). The CDR3 loop spans 16 amino acids. This chain's CDR3 is CASSAGQGRYNEKLFF. The CDR3 DNA follows: TGTGCCAGTAGTGCCGGACAGGGAAGGTATAATGAAAAACTGTTTTTT. Variable domain in full (rest from reference TRBV19 and TRBJ1-4): DGGITQSPKYLFRKEGQNVTLSCEQNLNHDAMYWYRQDPGQGLRLIYYSQIVNDFQKGDIAEGYSVSREKKESFPLTVTSAQKNPTAFYLCASSAGQGRYNEKLFFGSGTQLSVL.

The table lists this clone with a count of one. V is TRBV5-1 and J is TRBJ1-1; 9 bases are shared with TRBD1. J lost 0 bases, V lost 4 bases, and 4 bases had no gene match. Germline V CDR1 and CDR2: SGHRS, YFSETQ. The CDR3 sequence is 15 residues long. CDR3 loop: CASSPQGAMNTEAFF. In DNA, the CDR3 is TGCGCCAGCAGCCCACAGGGGGCAATGAACACTGAAGCTTTCTTT.

The chain combines TRBV5-4 with TRBJ2-5, with 7 nucleotides matching TRBD2. CDR1 SGHNT and CDR2 YYREEE come from the germline V gene (reference sequence). The CDR3 is made up of 17 amino acids. Trimming removed 0 bases from V and 1 base from J; junction bases left unmatched: 9. The CDR3 is CASSLVGREMGQETQYF. CDR3 in DNA: TGTGCCAGCAGCTTGGTTGGGCGGGAGATGGGCCAAGAGACCCAGTACTTC.

This clone was counted a single time. The rearrangement joins TRBV11-3 to TRBJ2-3; 7 bases line up with TRBD1. CDR1 SGHNT and CDR2 YENEEA come from the germline V gene. CDR3 size: 17 residues. V lost 5 bases and J lost 1; bases outside the gene matches: 12. CDR3 region: CASSRIGPGTGTDTQYF. Here the CDR3 DNA reads TGTGCCAGCAGCCGAATTGGTCCCGGGACAGGCACAGATACGCAGTATTTT.

The rearrangement links TRBV14 to TRBJ1-5; D not resolved. Germline V lookup: CDR1 SGHDN, CDR2 FVKESK. The CDR3 extends over 13 amino acids. Trimming took 1 base from V and 4 from J, leaving 5 bases between them. DNA for the CDR3: TGTGCCAGCAGCCAAGCGGGGAATCAGCCCCAGCATTTT. Translating gives CASSQAGNQPQHF. Variable domain in full (rest from reference TRBV14 and TRBJ1-5): EAGVTQFPSHSVIEKGQTVTLRCDPISGHDNLYWYRRVMGKEIKFLLHFVKESKQDESGMPNNRFLAERTGGTYSTLKVQPAELEDSGVYFCASSQAGNQPQHFGDGTRLSIL.

The chain carries TRBV6-5 and TRBJ2-5, with unresolved D. V was clipped by 6 bases and J by 2 bases, with 10 bases between them. CDR1 is MNHEY and CDR2 is SVGAGI in the germline V gene. This CDR3 has 13 amino acids. CDR3 in amino acids: CASRLLQQETQYF. Written as DNA, the CDR3 is TGTGCCAGCAGGTTACTTCAACAAGAGACCCAGTACTTC.

The chain employs TRBV5-1 and TRBJ2-5; D is possibly TRBD1 (5 bases). Trimming cost V 4 bases and J 3 bases, with 16 bases left between them. CDR1 and CDR2 from the germline V gene are SGHRS and YFSETQ. This CDR3 has 15 residues. CDR3 region: CASSPGWVSEETQYF. The CDR3 DNA reads TGCGCCAGCAGCCCAGGGTGGGTATCCGAAGAGACCCAGTACTTC.

This clone was detected a few times. The chain links TRBV29-1 to TRBJ1-1; D unclear. Germline values: CDR1 SQVTM, CDR2 ANQGSEA. The CDR3 has 10 amino acids. Trimming shortened V by 5 bases and J by 0 bases, and 1 base separated the two germline ends. The CDR3 reads CSVMNTEAFF. CDR3 in DNA: TGCAGCGTTATGAACACTGAAGCTTTCTTT.

The chain recombines TRBV29-1 with TRBJ2-7; the match to TRBD2 covers 9 bases. The CDR3 totals 16 residues. Germline-derived CDR1 and CDR2 are SQVTM and ANQGSEA. V gave up 7 bases and J gave up 6 bases; unmatched junction bases: 19. CDR3 residues: CSAGVGVAGAVGEQYF. The CDR3 DNA reads TGCAGCGCCGGGGTCGGGGTAGCGGGAGCGGTGGGCGAGCAGTACTTC.

The chain uses TRBV18 and TRBJ1-6; D is possibly TRBD1 (6 bases). V dropped 3 bases and J dropped 8 bases, with 14 bases sitting between them. The CDR3 spans 15 residues. The germline V gene encodes CDR1 KGHSH and CDR2 LQKENI. The DNA of the CDR3 is TGTGCCAGCTCACCCCTGGGAGGGGGTGATTCACCCCTCCACTTT. Amino acids: CASSPLGGGDSPLHF.

The chain employs TRBV15 and TRBJ2-3; 7 positions match TRBD2. Losses at the gene ends were 0 bases for V and 5 bases for J; bases not matched to a gene: 11. This CDR3 region has 17 residues. Germline CDR1 is LNHNV and CDR2 is YYDKDF (reference sequence). CDR3 amino acids: CATSRDNSGIGEDTQYF. The DNA for the CDR3 is TGTGCCACCAGCAGAGATAACAGCGGGATAGGAGAAGATACGCAGTATTTT. Variable domain in full (rest from reference TRBV15 and TRBJ2-3): DAMVIQNPRYQVTQFGKPVTLSCSQTLNHNVMYWYQQKSSQAPKLLFHYYDKDFNNEADTPDNFQSRRPNTSFCFLDIRSPGLGDTAMYLCATSRDNSGIGEDTQYFGPGTRLTVL.

This clone was counted only a few times. The chain recombines TRBV9 with TRBJ2-1, with TRBD2 identical over 7 bases. V lost 10 bases, J lost 5 bases, and 15 bases stayed unmatched. This CDR3 has 15 amino acids. Germline V gene sequence: CDR1 SGDLS, CDR2 YYNGEE. For the CDR3, the DNA is TGTGCCCAACCCCTAGCGGCCCCCCGAGACAATGAGCAGTTCTTC. Translated: CAQPLAAPRDNEQFF.

The V and J genes are TRBV6-5 and TRBJ2-7, with 10 bases that match TRBD1. Germline trimming cut 2 bases from V and 9 bases from J; bases unmatched to any gene: 4. The CDR3 length is 13 residues. Germline assignment: CDR1 MNHEY and CDR2 SVGAGI. Written as DNA, the CDR3 is TGTGCCAGCAGTTACGGGACAGGGGAGCCGCAGTACTTC. This encodes CASSYGTGEPQYF.

This rearrangement joins TRBV5-1 to TRBJ1-1; D is ambiguous. Trimming took off 6 bases at V and 6 bases at J, with 15 bases between the two ends. This CDR3 is 13 amino acids long. Germline assignment: CDR1 SGHRS and CDR2 YFSETQ. The CDR3 loop is CASKGREISEAFF. In nucleotides, the CDR3 is TGCGCCAGCAAAGGGAGGGAGATCTCTGAAGCTTTCTTT.

J is TRBJ2-7 and V is TRBV28; TRBD2 agrees at 7 bases. CDR1 and CDR2 from the germline V gene are MDHEN and SYDVKM. The CDR3 covers 14 residues. With V trimmed by 3 bases and J by 7 bases, 9 bases remained unmatched. CDR3 sequence: CASSLGGTPPEQYF. In DNA form, the CDR3 reads TGTGCCAGCAGTTTGGGGGGGACGCCCCCTGAGCAGTACTTC.